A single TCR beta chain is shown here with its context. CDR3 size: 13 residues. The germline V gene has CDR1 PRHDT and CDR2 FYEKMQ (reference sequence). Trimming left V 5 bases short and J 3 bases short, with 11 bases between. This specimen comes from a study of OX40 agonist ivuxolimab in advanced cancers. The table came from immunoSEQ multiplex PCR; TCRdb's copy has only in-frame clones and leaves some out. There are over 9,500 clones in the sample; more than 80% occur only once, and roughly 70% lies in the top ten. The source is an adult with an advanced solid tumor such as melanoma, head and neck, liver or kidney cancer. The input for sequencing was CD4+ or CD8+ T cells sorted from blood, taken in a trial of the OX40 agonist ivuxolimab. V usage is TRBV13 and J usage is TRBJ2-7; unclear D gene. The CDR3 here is CASSAEESYEQYF. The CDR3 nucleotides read TGTGCCAGCAGCGCAGAGGAGAGCTACGAGCAGTACTTC.